The following is a T cell receptor (beta chain) sequence with its context. Some clones are missing from TCRdb's copy, which holds only in-frame ones; the method was immunoSEQ multiplex PCR. The table includes approximately 74,000 clones, more than 65% detected once. V trimming: 3 bases; J trimming: 4 bases; junction bases outside the gene matches: 11. CDR3 length equals 17 residues. The germline V gene encodes CDR1 MDHEN and CDR2 SYDVKM. Researchers took blood at baseline, on cycle 4 day 1, and on cycle 7 day 1. This entry belongs to a study of OX40 agonist ivuxolimab in advanced cancers. Across the study: In this cohort, patients received ivuxolimab, an agonistic anti-OX40 (CD134) antibody.

This sample comprised CD4+ or CD8+ T cells sorted from blood, obtained in a trial of the OX40 agonist ivuxolimab. V is TRBV28 and J is TRBJ2-1, with 8 nucleotides matching TRBD1. The receptor was derived from an adult with an advanced solid tumor such as melanoma, head and neck, liver or kidney cancer. The CDR3 loop reads CASSFDRGIPYYNEQFF. In DNA, the CDR3 is TGTGCCAGCAGTTTCGACAGGGGAATCCCCTATTACAATGAGCAGTTCTTC.